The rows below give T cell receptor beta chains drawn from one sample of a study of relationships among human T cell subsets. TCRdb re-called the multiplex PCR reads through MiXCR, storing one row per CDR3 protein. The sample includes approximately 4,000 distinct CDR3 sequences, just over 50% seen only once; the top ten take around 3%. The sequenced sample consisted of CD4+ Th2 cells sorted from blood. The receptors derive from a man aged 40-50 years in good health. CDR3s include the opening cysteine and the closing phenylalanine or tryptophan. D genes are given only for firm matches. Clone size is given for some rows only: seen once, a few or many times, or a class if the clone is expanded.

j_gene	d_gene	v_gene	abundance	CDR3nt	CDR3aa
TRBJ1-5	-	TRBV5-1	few	TGCGCCAGCAGTTTTATGGGCAATCAGCCCCAGCATTTT	CASSFMGNQPQHF
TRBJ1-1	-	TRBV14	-	TGTGCCAGCAGCCACCACGATTGGGAGAGGGACACTGAAGCTTTCTTT	CASSHHDWERDTEAFF
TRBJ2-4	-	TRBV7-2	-	TGTGCCAGCAGTTTGGGAGTAGCCAAAAACATTCAGTACTTC	CASSLGVAKNIQYF
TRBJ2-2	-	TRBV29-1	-	TGCAGCGTCTATGTGAGCGGGGAGCTGTTTTTT	CSVYVSGELFF
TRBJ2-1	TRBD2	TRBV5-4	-	TGTGCCAGCAGCCCCCCGGCTAGCGGGAGGGGCTCCTACAATGAGCAGTTCTTC	CASSPPASGRGSYNEQFF
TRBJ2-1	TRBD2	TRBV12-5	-	TGTGCTAGTGGTTTGAGGGCTAGCGGGAGGGATAACAATGAGCAGTTCTTC	CASGLRASGRDNNEQFF
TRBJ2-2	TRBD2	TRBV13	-	TGTGCCAGCAGCTTAGCCAGCGGGAGTGGCGGGGAGCTGTTTTTT	CASSLASGSGGELFF
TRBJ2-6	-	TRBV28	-	TGTGCCAGCACCCGAATCGGGACCTCTGGGGCCAACGTCCTGACTTTC	CASTRIGTSGANVLTF
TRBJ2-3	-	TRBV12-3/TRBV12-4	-	TGTGCCAGCAGTTTAGGGGGGGATACGCAGTATTTT	CASSLGGDTQYF
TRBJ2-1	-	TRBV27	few	TGTGCCACCCTCCTTAGGGGGGTGGGGGAAAATGAGCAGTTCTTC	CATLLRGVGENEQFF
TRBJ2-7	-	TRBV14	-	TGTGCCAGCAGCCAAGACGCATCCTACGAGCAGTACTTC	CASSQDASYEQYF
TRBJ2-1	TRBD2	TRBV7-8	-	TGTGCCAGCAGCTCAAGGCGGCTAGCGGGAGTGATATCCTACAATGAGCAGTTCTTC	CASSSRRLAGVISYNEQFF
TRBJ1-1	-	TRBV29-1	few	TGCAGCGTTGAAAAAGCAGGGGATACTGAAGCTTTCTTT	CSVEKAGDTEAFF
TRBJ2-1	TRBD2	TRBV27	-	TGTGCCAGCAGTTTAAAGCCAGCGGGAGTAAAGAATGAGCAGTTCTTC	CASSLKPAGVKNEQFF
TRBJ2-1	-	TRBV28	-	TGTGCCAGCAGTTTCCGGGACGGGCAGTTCTTC	CASSFRDGQFF
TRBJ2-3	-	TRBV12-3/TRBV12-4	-	TGTGCCAGCAGTTTCGGCCGGAAACAGGTCACCGGGGCGCAGTATTTT	CASSFGRKQVTGAQYF
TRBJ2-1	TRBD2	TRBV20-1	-	TGCAGTGCTTACTCTAGCGGGAGTACATACAATGAGCAGTTCTTC	CSAYSSGSTYNEQFF
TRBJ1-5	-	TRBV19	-	TGTGCCAGTTGGGGGGGCGGTCAGCCCCAGCATTTT	CASWGGGQPQHF
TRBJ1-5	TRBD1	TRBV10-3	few	TGTGCCATCAGTGACATGGACAGGGGAGGTCAGCCCCAGCATTTT	CAISDMDRGGQPQHF
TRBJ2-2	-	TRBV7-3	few	TGTGCCAGCAGCCCGACAGAGACGAACACCGGGGAGCTGTTTTTT	CASSPTETNTGELFF
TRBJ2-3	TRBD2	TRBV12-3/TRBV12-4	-	TGTGCCAGCGTATTAACTAGCGGTAGCACAGATACGCAGTATTTT	CASVLTSGSTDTQYF
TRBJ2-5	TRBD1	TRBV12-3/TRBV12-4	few	TGTGCCAGCAGCCTCGGGACAGGGCAAGAGACCCAGTACTTC	CASSLGTGQETQYF
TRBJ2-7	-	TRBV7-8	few	TGTGCCAGCAGCTTAACCAGGGTGGTCTATGAGCAGTACTTC	CASSLTRVVYEQYF
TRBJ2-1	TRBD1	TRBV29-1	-	TGCAGCCTGGACAGGGGGACCAATGAGCAGTTCTTC	CSLDRGTNEQFF
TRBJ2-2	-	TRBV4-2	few	TGTGCCAGCAGCCTCGGTAGCGTATCCACCGGGGAGCTGTTTTTT	CASSLGSVSTGELFF
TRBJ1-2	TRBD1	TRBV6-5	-	TGTGCCAGCAATACCCGACAGGGACGGACCTACACCTTC	CASNTRQGRTYTF
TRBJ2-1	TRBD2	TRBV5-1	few	TGCGCCAGCAGCTCCGGGACTAGCGATTACAATGAGCAGTTCTTC	CASSSGTSDYNEQFF
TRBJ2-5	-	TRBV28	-	TGTGCCAGCAGCCTCGGTGAGACCCAGTACTTC	CASSLGETQYF
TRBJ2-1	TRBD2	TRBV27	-	TGTGCCAGCAGTGCCTTGGCTAGCGGGAGAGGAAATGAGCAGTTCTTC	CASSALASGRGNEQFF
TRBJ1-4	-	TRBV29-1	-	TGCAGCGTTGGGGAGTCCAGACTAACTAATGAAAAACTGTTTTTT	CSVGESRLTNEKLFF
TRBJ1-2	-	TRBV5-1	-	TGCGCCAGCAGCTTGGATATTGCGGGTAGTGGCTACACCTTC	CASSLDIAGSGYTF
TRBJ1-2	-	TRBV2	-	TGTGCCAGCAGTGATGGCAGTTCGTTCGGCTATGGCTACACCTTC	CASSDGSSFGYGYTF
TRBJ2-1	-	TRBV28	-	TGTGCCAGCAGTTTAAGAGCGAGAGGCGAGCAGTTCTTC	CASSLRARGEQFF
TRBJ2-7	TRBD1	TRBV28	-	TGTGCCAGCAATGCCGGGACAGGGAGGGGGGAGCAGTACTTC	CASNAGTGRGEQYF
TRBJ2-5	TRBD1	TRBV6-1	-	TGTGCCAGCAGTGTGCGACAGGGAACAGGGGAGACCCAGTACTTC	CASSVRQGTGETQYF
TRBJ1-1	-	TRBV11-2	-	TGTGCCAGCAGACACCTACAGGGTACTGAAGCTTTCTTT	CASRHLQGTEAFF
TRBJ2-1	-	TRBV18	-	TGTGCCAGCTCCGGGACACTTGGCAATGAGCAGTTCTTC	CASSGTLGNEQFF
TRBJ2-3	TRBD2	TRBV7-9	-	TGTGCCAGCAGCTATTTACCTGGACTAGCGGGAGAAGGCACAGATACGCAGTATTTT	CASSYLPGLAGEGTDTQYF
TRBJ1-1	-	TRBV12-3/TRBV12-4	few	TGTGCCAGCAGTTTCCGGGGCGAAGCTTTCTTT	CASSFRGEAFF
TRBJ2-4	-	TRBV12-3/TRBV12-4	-	TGTGCCAGCAGTTTAAGGGCCAGTGGGGGCATTCAGTACTTC	CASSLRASGGIQYF
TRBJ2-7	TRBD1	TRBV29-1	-	TGCAGCGCCTCGGGACAGGGGGCCTACGAGCAGTACTTC	CSASGQGAYEQYF
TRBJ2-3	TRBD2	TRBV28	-	TGTGCCAGCAGTCCCGGGGGGGCCAGGGCAGATACGCAGTATTTT	CASSPGGARADTQYF
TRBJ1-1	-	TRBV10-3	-	TGTGCCATCACGAGGGAAGTGAACACTGAAGCTTTCTTT	CAITREVNTEAFF
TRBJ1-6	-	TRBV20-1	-	TGCAGTGCTAGGTCCGATCTTAGGACACCCCTCCACTTT	CSARSDLRTPLHF
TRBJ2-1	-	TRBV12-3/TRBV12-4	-	TGTGCCAGCAGGGTGGGGGAGACAGGAGGCAATGAGCAGTTCTTC	CASRVGETGGNEQFF
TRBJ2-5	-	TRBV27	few	TGTGCCAGCAGTCGGGGACTGCAAGAGACCCAGTACTTC	CASSRGLQETQYF
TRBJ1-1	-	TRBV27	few	TGTGCCAGCAGTTTTACGGGGGCGAATACTGAAGCTTTCTTT	CASSFTGANTEAFF
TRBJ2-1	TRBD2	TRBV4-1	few	TGCGCCAGCAGCACCCCGGGACTAGGTCGGTACAATGAGCAGTTCTTC	CASSTPGLGRYNEQFF
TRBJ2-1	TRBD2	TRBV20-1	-	TGCAGTCCGCGGACTAGCGGGAGGGCCGTTGAGCAGTTCTTC	CSPRTSGRAVEQFF
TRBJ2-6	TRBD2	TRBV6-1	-	TGTGCCAGCAGCCGGGGACTAGCGGGGAGATTCTCTGGGGCCAACGTCCTGACTTTC	CASSRGLAGRFSGANVLTF
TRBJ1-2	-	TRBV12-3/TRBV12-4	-	TGTGCCAGCAGTTTAGGACAGGCCAGGGGCGATGGCTACACCTTC	CASSLGQARGDGYTF
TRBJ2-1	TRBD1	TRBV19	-	TGTGCCAGTCGTGAAATGGGGACAGGGCCGTACAATGAGCAGTTCTTC	CASREMGTGPYNEQFF